A few counts support the clone carrying this T cell receptor beta chain. Some clones are missing from TCRdb's copy, which holds only in-frame ones; the method was immunoSEQ multiplex PCR. The data show roughly 710,000 clones, with 80% to 90% seen just once and 0.0095% to 0.011% held by the top ten. In germline, CDR1 is SGHVS, CDR2 FQNEAQ. The CDR3 contains 17 residues. Unmatched junction bases numbered 8, after V lost 1 base and J lost 3 bases. The sample originates from a study of shared T cell receptors in the human thymus. The same data also went into a second study, on human thymus T cells. That work states: The thymus tissue came from resections taken during corrective heart surgery. Across thymic and blood repertoires, the usage of V and J genes appeared to be biased. Unrelated individuals had highly overlapping thymic repertoires, as reported in related research.

What was sequenced was thymocytes. The source of this sequence is a girl under three years old with a congenital heart defect. V usage is TRBV7-8 and J usage is TRBJ2-2, with TRBD1 matching over 7 bases. The CDR3 DNA sequence: TGTGCCAGCAGCTTAGGCTATGTACAGGGGTACACCGGGGAGCTGTTTTTT. It is translated as CASSLGYVQGYTGELFF.